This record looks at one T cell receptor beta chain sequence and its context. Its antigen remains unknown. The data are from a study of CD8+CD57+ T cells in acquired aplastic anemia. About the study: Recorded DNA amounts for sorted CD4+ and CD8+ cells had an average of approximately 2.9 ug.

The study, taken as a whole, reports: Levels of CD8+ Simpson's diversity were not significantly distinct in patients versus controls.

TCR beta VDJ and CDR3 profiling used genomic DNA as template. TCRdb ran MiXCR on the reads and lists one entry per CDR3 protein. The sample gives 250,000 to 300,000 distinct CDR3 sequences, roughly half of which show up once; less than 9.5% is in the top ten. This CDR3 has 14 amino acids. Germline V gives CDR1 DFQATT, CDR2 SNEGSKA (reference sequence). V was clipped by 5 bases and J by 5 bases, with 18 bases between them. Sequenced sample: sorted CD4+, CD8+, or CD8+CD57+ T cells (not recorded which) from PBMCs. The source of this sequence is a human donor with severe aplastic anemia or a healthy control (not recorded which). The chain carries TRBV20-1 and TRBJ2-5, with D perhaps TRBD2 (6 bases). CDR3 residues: CSAQDYRREETQYF. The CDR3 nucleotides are TGCAGTGCTCAGGACTATCGGCGCGAGGAGACCCAGTACTTC.